The 25 T cell receptor beta chains in this list originate from one sample, sequenced in a study of cytomegalovirus exposure and HLA in healthy donors. The PCR was carried out with 60 Vbeta primers and 13 Jbeta primers. Repertoires were generated with immunoSEQ multiplex PCR, while TCRdb's copy carries only in-frame clones and drops some. The sample holds some 150,000 clones, 77% seen once. Source material: PBMCs. All receptors come from a man between 25 and 39 years old in good health and CMV-seropositive.

The chain is built from TRBV4-1 and TRBJ1-1; 10 bases are shared with TRBD1. The CDR3 is made up of 15 amino acids. Looked up from germline, CDR1 is MGHRA and CDR2 is YSYEKL. Trimming cost V 2 bases and J 7 bases; bases outside gene matches: 7. In DNA, the CDR3 is TGCGCCAGCAGCCAACACTCCGGGACAGGGGTTGAAGCTTTCTTT. This encodes CASSQHSGTGVEAFF.

The J gene is TRBJ1-2, the V gene TRBV28; D uncertain. Germline values: CDR1 MDHEN, CDR2 SYDVKM. Trimming took 3 bases from V and 8 from J, leaving 22 bases between them. CDR3 size: 16 residues. The CDR3 loop is CASSFFGSYSLKGYTF. For the CDR3, the DNA is TGTGCCAGCAGTTTCTTTGGTAGCTACTCATTGAAAGGCTACACCTTC.

The chain couples TRBV23-1 to TRBJ2-7, with D possibly matching TRBD2 (5 bases). TRBV23-1 is assigned to the ORF class and has an uncertain function. The CDR3 sequence is 14 residues long. The V and J ends lost 11 bases and 5 bases respectively, with 22 bases between them. CDR3: CACSYSGIRHEQYF. Written as DNA, the CDR3 is TGCGCCTGTTCTTACTCGGGGATTCGCCACGAGCAGTACTTC.

J is TRBJ2-2 and V is TRBV4-3; 9 bases agree with TRBD2. V dropped 1 base and J dropped 1; count of bases not matched to a gene: 1. The germline V gene has CDR1 LGHNA and CDR2 YSLEER. The CDR3 is 16 residues long. The DNA for the CDR3 is TGCGCCAGCAGCCAAGGTAGCGGGGGGAACACCGGGGAGCTGTTTTTT. Encoded protein: CASSQGSGGNTGELFF.

The chain recombines TRBV9 with TRBJ1-6, with 7 bases that match TRBD1. The CDR3 consists of 16 residues. The germline gives CDR1 SGDLS, CDR2 YYNGEE. V was clipped by 4 bases and J by 6 bases; unmatched bases: 10. This CDR3 reads CASSSGGTALNSPLHF. The CDR3 DNA sequence: TGTGCCAGCAGCTCCGGCGGGACAGCTCTTAATTCACCCCTCCACTTT.

The chain links TRBV4-3 to TRBJ2-3, with a tentative D call TRBD1 (5 bases). CDR3 length equals 14 residues. With 6 bases removed from V and 3 bases from J, the gap between germline ends came to 13 bases. Germline CDR1 LGHNA, CDR2 YSLEER. CDR3: CASSRQIDTDTQYF. DNA for the CDR3: TGCGCCAGCAGTCGACAGATCGATACAGATACGCAGTATTTT.

The chain employs TRBV9 and TRBJ1-6; D gene ambiguous. CDR3 length equals 15 residues. Trimming took 6 bases from V and 6 from J, leaving 16 bases between them. The V gene's germline CDR1 is SGDLS and CDR2 YYNGEE. The CDR3: CASNLRGILNSPLHF. CDR3 DNA sequence: TGTGCCAGCAACTTACGAGGGATACTTAATTCACCCCTCCACTTT.

The chain combines TRBV28 with TRBJ2-2, with D uncertain. The CDR3 totals 15 residues. With 1 base removed from V and 9 bases from J, the gap between germline ends came to 15 bases. Germline V gives CDR1 MDHEN, CDR2 SYDVKM. The DNA for the CDR3 is TGTGCCAGCAGTTTATATCCAGGCTTAGGCAGGGAGCTGTTTTTT. Encoded protein: CASSLYPGLGRELFF.

V usage is TRBV7-3 and J usage is TRBJ2-2, with 9 nucleotides matching TRBD1. Germline loops: CDR1 SGHTA, CDR2 FQGTGA. Losses at the gene ends were 4 bases for V and 4 bases for J; bases not matched to a gene: 7. The CDR3 sequence is 16 residues long. The CDR3 loop reads CASSYRGQGGTGELFF. CDR3 coding DNA: TGTGCCAGCAGCTACCGGGGACAGGGCGGCACCGGGGAGCTGTTTTTT.

The CDR3 DNA reads TGCGCCAGCAGCTCCTCGGTGAGGGCCGAGCAGTACTTC. Translating it yields CASSSSVRAEQYF. This chain uses TRBV5-1 with TRBJ2-7; tentative D call: TRBD2 (5 bases). The CDR3 consists of 13 residues. V was shortened by 3 bases and J by 6 bases, with 13 bases between the two germline ends. Germline-derived CDR1 and CDR2 are SGHRS and YFSETQ. Combining the CDR3 with reference TRBV5-1 and TRBJ2-7 gives the whole variable domain KAGVTQTPRYLIKTRGQQVTLSCSPISGHRSVSWYQQTPGQGLQFLFEYFSETQRNKGNFPGRFSGRQFSNSRSEMNVSTLELGDSALYLCASSSSVRAEQYFGPGTRLTVT.

The CDR3: CASSGRYDPGELFF. CDR3 in DNA: TGTGCCAGCAGTGGCAGGTACGACCCCGGGGAGCTGTTTTTT. The chain couples TRBV6-1 to TRBJ2-2; D gene uncertain. CDR3 length: 14 amino acids. V lost 4 bases to trimming and J lost 6 bases, with 12 bases between them. Germline CDR1 MNHNS, CDR2 SASEGT.

This sequence joins TRBV2 and TRBJ1-2, with 7 bases fitting TRBD1. Germline V gene data show CDR1 as SNHLY and CDR2 as FYNNEI. J was trimmed by 4 bases and V by 5 bases; bases with no gene match: 7. This CDR3 has 14 amino acids. CDR3 nucleotides: TGTGCCAGCAGTTCAAGACAGGGAAGCTATGGCTACACCTTC. Its protein product is CASSSRQGSYGYTF.

The chain employs TRBV28 and TRBJ2-4; the D gene is possibly TRBD1 (6 bases). The CDR3 is 15 amino acids. V was clipped by 4 bases and J by 7 bases, with 17 bases between them. The V gene's germline CDR1 is MDHEN and CDR2 SYDVKM. In DNA, the CDR3 is TGTGCCAGCAGTTCCGCAGGGGTCGGTACGAACATTCAGTACTTC. Translated, it gives CASSSAGVGTNIQYF. Together with reference TRBV28 and TRBJ2-4, the CDR3 gives the full variable domain: DVKVTQSSRYLVKRTGEKVFLECVQDMDHENMFWYRQDPGLGLRLIYFSYDVKMKEKGDIPEGYSVSREKKERFSLILESASTNQTSMYLCASSSAGVGTNIQYFGAGTRLSVL.

The rearrangement joins TRBV19 to TRBJ1-2; TRBD1 matches 10 bases. The V gene end was trimmed by 5 bases and the J gene end by 4 bases; junction bases not matched to a gene: 10. Germline V gene sequence: CDR1 LNHDA, CDR2 SQIVND (reference sequence). The CDR3 sequence is 16 residues long. The CDR3 bases are TGTGCCAGTAGTGGAGGAACGGGACAGGGGAGCTATGGCTACACCTTC. As protein: CASSGGTGQGSYGYTF.

The V and J genes are TRBV28 and TRBJ1-1; TRBD1 is a possible D gene (6 bases). V dropped 5 bases and J dropped 4 bases, with 14 bases sitting between them. The CDR3 runs to 14 residues. Germline V gene data show CDR1 as MDHEN and CDR2 as SYDVKM. The CDR3 reads CASSPTGFGTEAFF. The CDR3 DNA follows: TGTGCCAGCAGTCCCACAGGGTTCGGCACTGAAGCTTTCTTT. Based on the CDR3 plus reference TRBV28 and TRBJ1-1, the full variable domain is DVKVTQSSRYLVKRTGEKVFLECVQDMDHENMFWYRQDPGLGLRLIYFSYDVKMKEKGDIPEGYSVSREKKERFSLILESASTNQTSMYLCASSPTGFGTEAFFGQGTRLTVV.

CDR3 nucleotide sequence: TGTGCCAGCAGCTTACAGGGGGCGAGTTCACCCCTCCACTTT. It codes for CASSLQGASSPLHF. The chain uses TRBV5-4 and TRBJ1-6, with 9 bases matching TRBD1. After removal of 2 bases from V and 9 bases from J, the junction contained 3 bases not matched to a gene. Germline lookup yields CDR1 SGHNT and CDR2 YYREEE (reference sequence). The CDR3 totals 14 residues.

This chain links TRBV4-3 with TRBJ2-1; the D is unclear. Trimming took off 0 bases at V and 7 bases at J, with 13 bases between the two ends. Looked up from germline, CDR1 is LGHNA and CDR2 is YSLEER. The CDR3 length is 15 residues. DNA for the CDR3: TGCGCCAGCAGCCAAGATCGCGATGTGTGGAATGAGCAGTTCTTC. Translation gives CASSQDRDVWNEQFF.

This clone appeared a few times. The V gene is TRBV30, the J gene TRBJ2-5; 10 nucleotides line up with TRBD2. The junction had 4 bases not matched to a gene; V was cut back by 4 bases and J by 2 bases. From germline, CDR1 is GTSNPN and CDR2 SVGIG (reference sequence). The CDR3 is 14 residues long. For the CDR3, the DNA is TGTGCCTGGATAAGCGGGGGGGTGCAAGAGACCCAGTACTTC. Translating gives CAWISGGVQETQYF.

This rearrangement joins TRBV9 to TRBJ2-1, with D possibly being TRBD2 (6 bases). There are 14 residues in the CDR3. CDR1 and CDR2 (germline): SGDLS, YYNGEE. V was cut by 0 bases and J by 6 bases, with 10 bases left in between. The CDR3 spells CASSVALAVNEQFF. CDR3 bases: TGTGCCAGCAGCGTAGCTTTAGCGGTCAATGAGCAGTTCTTC.

The V call is TRBV25-1, the J call TRBJ1-4; 9 bases match TRBD1. Germline-derived CDR1 and CDR2 are MGHDK and SYGVNS. This CDR3 spans 16 amino acids. V was clipped by 6 bases and J by 0 bases; unmatched bases: 5. CDR3 sequence: CASSGDRVPTNEKLFF. The CDR3 bases are TGTGCCAGCAGCGGGGACAGGGTTCCAACTAATGAAAAACTGTTTTTT.

This chain uses TRBV29-1 with TRBJ2-1; the D is unclear. Trimming pared 4 bases from V and 0 bases from J, leaving 7 bases between. From germline, CDR1 is SQVTM and CDR2 ANQGSEA. This CDR3 is built from 13 residues. The CDR3 DNA follows: TGCAGCGTTGGACGGAGCTCCTACAATGAGCAGTTCTTC. Translating it yields CSVGRSSYNEQFF.

The V and J genes are TRBV19 and TRBJ2-7; a weak D match, TRBD2 (7 bases). This CDR3 comprises 14 residues. Germline-derived CDR1 and CDR2 are LNHDA and SQIVND (reference sequence). V was pared by 4 bases and J by 2 bases, with 12 bases between. The CDR3 here is CASSTPGGPYEQYF. CDR3 in DNA: TGTGCCAGTAGTACCCCCGGGGGGCCCTACGAGCAGTACTTC.

V gene TRBV28 combines with J gene TRBJ2-3; 10 nucleotides match TRBD1. V was clipped by 9 bases and J by 5 bases; unmatched bases: 5. Germline loops: CDR1 MDHEN, CDR2 SYDVKM. The CDR3 consists of 13 residues. CDR3 region: CASRQGAEDTQYF. CDR3 sequence (DNA): TGTGCCAGTAGACAGGGGGCTGAAGATACGCAGTATTTT.

The V call is TRBV28, the J call TRBJ1-5, with D possibly being TRBD1 (6 bases). V was trimmed by 10 bases and J by 2 bases, leaving 18 bases between them. The CDR3 sequence is 15 residues long. Germline CDR1 MDHEN, CDR2 SYDVKM. The CDR3 nucleotides read TGTGCCACCTCTGGGGGGGGCCGGGGCAATCAGCCCCAGCATTTT. This encodes CATSGGGRGNQPQHF.

This clone was counted between two and nine times. This sequence joins TRBV10-3 and TRBJ2-1; D is possibly TRBD1 (6 bases). Trimming stripped 3 bases from V and 5 bases from J, with 14 bases between. Germline CDR1 reads ENHRY; CDR2 reads SYGVKD. This CDR3 region has 15 residues. This CDR3 reads CAISDLGAVNNEQFF. CDR3 bases: TGTGCCATCAGTGACTTGGGGGCGGTAAACAATGAGCAGTTCTTC.